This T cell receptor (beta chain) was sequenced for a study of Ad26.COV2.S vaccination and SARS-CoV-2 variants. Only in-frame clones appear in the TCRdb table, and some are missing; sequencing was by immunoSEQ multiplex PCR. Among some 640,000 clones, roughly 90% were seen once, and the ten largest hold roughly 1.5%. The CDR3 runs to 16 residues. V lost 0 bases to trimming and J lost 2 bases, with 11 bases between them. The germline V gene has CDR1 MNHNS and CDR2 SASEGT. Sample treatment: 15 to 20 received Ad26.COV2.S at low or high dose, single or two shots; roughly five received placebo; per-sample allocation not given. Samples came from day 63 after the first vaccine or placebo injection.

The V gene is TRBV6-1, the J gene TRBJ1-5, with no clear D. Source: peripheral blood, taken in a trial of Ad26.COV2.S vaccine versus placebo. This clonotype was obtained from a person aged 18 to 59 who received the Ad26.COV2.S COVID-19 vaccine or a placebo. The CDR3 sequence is CASSEAGEPGNQPQHF. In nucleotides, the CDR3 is TGTGCCAGCAGTGAAGCAGGTGAGCCAGGCAATCAGCCCCAGCATTTT.